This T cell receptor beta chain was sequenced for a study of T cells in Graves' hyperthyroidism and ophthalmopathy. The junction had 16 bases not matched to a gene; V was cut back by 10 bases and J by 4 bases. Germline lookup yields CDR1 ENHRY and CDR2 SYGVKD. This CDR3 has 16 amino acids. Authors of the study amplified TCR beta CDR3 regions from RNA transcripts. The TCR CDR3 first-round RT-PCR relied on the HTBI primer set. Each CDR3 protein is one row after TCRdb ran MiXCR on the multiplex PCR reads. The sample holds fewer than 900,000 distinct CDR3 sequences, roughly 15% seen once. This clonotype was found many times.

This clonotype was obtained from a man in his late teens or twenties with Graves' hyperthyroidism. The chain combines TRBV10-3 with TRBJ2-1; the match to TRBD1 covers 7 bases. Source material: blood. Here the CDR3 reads CATNDPTRGQYNEQFF. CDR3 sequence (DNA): TGTGCCACCAACGACCCCACTAGGGGGCAATACAATGAGCAGTTCTTC.